This T cell receptor beta chain appears in the sequencing data of a study of blood T cell repertoires in COVID-19. Across the study: The origin of the acute and convalescent COVID-19 samples was the United States, Italy and Spain.

In the authors' workflow: Reference gene primer amplification in the assay estimated nucleated cell counts. Profiled with immunoSEQ multiplex PCR; TCRdb holds only in-frame clones, not every one. That table gives V, J and clone size, and the DNA gave D and trimming. The table lists about 120,000 clones, around 80% of them singletons. CDR1 and CDR2 (germline): MDHEN, SYDVKM. The V end lost 5 bases, the J end lost 2 bases, and 19 bases lay between the germline ends. The CDR3 spans 16 residues. The receptor was isolated from a man aged 65 to 79 with acute or convalescent COVID-19. Sequencing was performed on peripheral blood. This rearrangement joins TRBV28 to TRBJ2-7; possibly TRBD1 for D (6 bases). The CDR3 sequence: CASSLFRGHLAYEQYF. The CDR3 DNA sequence: TGTGCCAGCAGTCTATTCAGGGGCCATCTCGCCTACGAGCAGTACTTC.